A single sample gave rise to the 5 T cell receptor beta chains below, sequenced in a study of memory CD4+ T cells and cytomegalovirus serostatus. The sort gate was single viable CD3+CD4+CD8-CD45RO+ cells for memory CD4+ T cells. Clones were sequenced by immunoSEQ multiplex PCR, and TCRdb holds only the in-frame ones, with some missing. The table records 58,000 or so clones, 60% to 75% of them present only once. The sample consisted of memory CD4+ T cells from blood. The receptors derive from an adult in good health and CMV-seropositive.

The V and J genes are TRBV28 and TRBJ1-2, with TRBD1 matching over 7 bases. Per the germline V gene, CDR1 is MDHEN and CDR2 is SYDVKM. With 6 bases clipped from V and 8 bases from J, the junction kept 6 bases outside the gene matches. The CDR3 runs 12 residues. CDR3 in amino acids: CASRTGARGYTF. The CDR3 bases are TGTGCCAGCAGAACAGGGGCACGAGGCTACACCTTC.

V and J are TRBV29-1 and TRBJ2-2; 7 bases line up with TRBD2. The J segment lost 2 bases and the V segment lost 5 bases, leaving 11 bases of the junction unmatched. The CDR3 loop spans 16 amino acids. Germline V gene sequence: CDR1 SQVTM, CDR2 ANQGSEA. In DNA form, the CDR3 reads TGCAGCGTTCAGGGTGGCACGGGAGGTAACACCGGGGAGCTGTTTTTT. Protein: CSVQGGTGGNTGELFF.

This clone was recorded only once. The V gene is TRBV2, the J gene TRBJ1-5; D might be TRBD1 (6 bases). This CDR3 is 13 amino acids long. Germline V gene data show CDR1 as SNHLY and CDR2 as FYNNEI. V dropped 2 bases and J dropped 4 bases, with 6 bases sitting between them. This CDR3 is CASSERGNQPQHF. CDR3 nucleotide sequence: TGTGCCAGCAGTGAAAGGGGGAATCAGCCCCAGCATTTT.

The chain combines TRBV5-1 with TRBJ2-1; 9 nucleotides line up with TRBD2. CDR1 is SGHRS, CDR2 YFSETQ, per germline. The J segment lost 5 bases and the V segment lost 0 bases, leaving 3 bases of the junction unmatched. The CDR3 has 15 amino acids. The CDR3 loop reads CASSLASGDHNEQFF. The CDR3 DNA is TGCGCCAGCAGCTTGGCTAGCGGGGACCACAATGAGCAGTTCTTC.

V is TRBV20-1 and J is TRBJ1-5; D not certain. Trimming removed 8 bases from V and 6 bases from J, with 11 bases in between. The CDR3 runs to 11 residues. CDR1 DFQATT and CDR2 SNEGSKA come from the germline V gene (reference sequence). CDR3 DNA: TGCAGTACGACGAGGTCTCAGCCCCAGCATTTT. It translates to CSTTRSQPQHF.